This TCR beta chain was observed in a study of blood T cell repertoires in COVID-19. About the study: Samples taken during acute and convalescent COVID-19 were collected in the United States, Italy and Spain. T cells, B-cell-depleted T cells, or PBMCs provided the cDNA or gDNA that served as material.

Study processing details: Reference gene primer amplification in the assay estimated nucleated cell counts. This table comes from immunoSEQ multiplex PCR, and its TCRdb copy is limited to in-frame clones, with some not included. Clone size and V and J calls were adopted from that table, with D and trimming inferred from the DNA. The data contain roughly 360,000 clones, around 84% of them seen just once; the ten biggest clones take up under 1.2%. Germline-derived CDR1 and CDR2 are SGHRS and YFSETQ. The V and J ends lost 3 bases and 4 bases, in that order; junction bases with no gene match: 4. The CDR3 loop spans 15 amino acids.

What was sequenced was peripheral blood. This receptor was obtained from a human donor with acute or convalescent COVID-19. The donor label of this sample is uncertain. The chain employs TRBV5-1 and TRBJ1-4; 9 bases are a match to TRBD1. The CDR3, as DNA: TGCGCCAGCAGCTGGACAGGGGTCAATAATGAAAAACTGTTTTTT. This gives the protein CASSWTGVNNEKLFF.